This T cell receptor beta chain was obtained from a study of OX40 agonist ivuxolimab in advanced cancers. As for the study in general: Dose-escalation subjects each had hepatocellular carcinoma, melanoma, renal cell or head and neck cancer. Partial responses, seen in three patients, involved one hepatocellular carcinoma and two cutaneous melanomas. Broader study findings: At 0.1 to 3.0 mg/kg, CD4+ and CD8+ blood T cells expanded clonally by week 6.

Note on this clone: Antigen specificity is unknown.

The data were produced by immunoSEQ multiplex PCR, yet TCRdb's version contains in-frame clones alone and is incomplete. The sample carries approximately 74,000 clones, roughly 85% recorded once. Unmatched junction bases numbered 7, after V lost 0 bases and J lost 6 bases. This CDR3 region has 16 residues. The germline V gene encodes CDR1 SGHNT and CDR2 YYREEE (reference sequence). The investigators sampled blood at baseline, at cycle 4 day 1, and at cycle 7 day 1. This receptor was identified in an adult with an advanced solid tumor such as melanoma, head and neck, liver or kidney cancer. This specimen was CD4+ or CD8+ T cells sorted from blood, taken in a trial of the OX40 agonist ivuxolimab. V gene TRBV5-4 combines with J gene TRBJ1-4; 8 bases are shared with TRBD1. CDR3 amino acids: CASSLDLGQGHEKLFF. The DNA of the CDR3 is TGTGCCAGCAGCTTGGATCTCGGACAGGGTCATGAAAAACTGTTTTTT.